These T cell receptor beta chains were read from a single sample in a study of T cells in Graves' hyperthyroidism and ophthalmopathy. TCRdb redid the calling of the multiplex PCR reads with MiXCR, one entry per CDR3 protein. This table holds 600,000 to 800,000 distinct CDR3 sequences, around 40% found once. Sequences were obtained from blood. The receptors were sampled from a woman aged 35 to 49 with Graves' hyperthyroidism. The CDR3 runs from the conserved cysteine through the conserved F or W. A D gene is named only where the DNA matches it firmly. Size tells how often a clone was seen (once, few, many) or the class of an expanded clone, and some rows leave it out.

size	V	J	D	CDR3	DNA
many	TRBV19	TRBJ1-5	-	CASSISSRSNQPQHF	TGTGCCAGTAGTATTTCCAGCCGTAGCAATCAGCCCCAGCATTTT
-	TRBV12-3/TRBV12-4	TRBJ1-4	-	CASSPERGREKLFF	TGTGCCAGCAGCCCGGAAAGGGGCCGGGAAAAACTGTTTTTT
-	TRBV24-1	TRBJ2-2	TRBD1	CATTQGADTGELFF	TGTGCCACCACCCAGGGGGCCGACACCGGGGAGCTGTTTTTT
-	TRBV6-2/TRBV6-3	TRBJ2-7	-	CASRPAGYEQYF	TGTGCCAGCAGACCGGCCGGCTACGAGCAGTACTTC
many	TRBV25-1	TRBJ2-2	-	CATMTTGRTGELFF	TGTGCCACCATGACGACTGGGCGTACCGGGGAGCTGTTTTTT
-	TRBV14	TRBJ2-7	TRBD1	CASSPRDRVLLEQYF	TGTGCCAGCAGTCCCAGGGACAGGGTGCTTCTCGAGCAGTACTTC
few	TRBV7-2	TRBJ1-1	-	CASSQDAGARTEAFF	TGCGCCAGCAGCCAAGATGCAGGGGCAAGGACTGAAGCTTTCTTT
many	TRBV24-1	TRBJ2-5	-	CATSGTAQETQYF	TGTGCCACCAGTGGCACAGCCCAAGAGACCCAGTACTTC
-	TRBV7-9	TRBJ2-7	TRBD1	CASSLQQGAAEQYF	TGTGCCAGCAGCTTACAGCAGGGGGCGGCCGAGCAGTACTTC
few	TRBV7-9	TRBJ1-1	-	CASSLGSATNTEAFF	TGTGCCAGCAGCTTAGGGTCGGCAACTAACACTGAAGCTTTCTTT
-	TRBV9	TRBJ2-3	-	CASRVPGRLTDTQYF	TGTGCCAGCAGAGTCCCGGGACGGCTCACAGATACGCAGTATTTT
few	TRBV7-2	TRBJ1-6	TRBD1	CASSPPTGGNSPLHF	TGTGCCAGCTCACCACCGACAGGGGGGAATTCACCCCTCCACTTT
-	TRBV7-8	TRBJ1-5	-	CASSARQAEGPQHF	TGTGCCAGCAGCGCCCGACAGGCCGAGGGGCCCCAGCATTTT
-	TRBV7-7	TRBJ2-5	-	CASGTTTRETQYF	TGTGCCAGCGGAACCACCACCCGGGAGACCCAGTACTTC
many	TRBV29-1	TRBJ1-2	TRBD1	CSFGQEGGGYTF	TGCAGCTTCGGACAGGAGGGAGGAGGCTACACCTTC
many	TRBV15	TRBJ1-1	-	CATSHTPENTEAFF	TGTGCCACCAGCCACACCCCAGAGAACACTGAAGCTTTCTTT
many	TRBV6-2/TRBV6-3	TRBJ1-2	-	CASKFLADSYGYTF	TGTGCCAGCAAGTTTCTGGCAGACTCGTATGGCTACACCTTC
many	TRBV10-3	TRBJ1-5	TRBD1	CAISESNPTTGLGQPQHF	TGTGCCATCAGTGAGTCGAACCCTACGACAGGGCTTGGGCAGCCCCAGCATTTT
many	TRBV2	TRBJ1-1	-	CASAQWTENTEAFF	TGTGCCAGCGCCCAGTGGACAGAGAACACTGAAGCTTTCTTT
many	TRBV7-9	TRBJ1-5	-	CASSLGWKGTEQPQHF	TGTGCCAGCAGCTTAGGTTGGAAGGGCACAGAACAGCCCCAGCATTTT
-	TRBV19	TRBJ1-5	-	CASNAEGQYYQPQHF	TGTGCCAGTAATGCCGAGGGGCAGTACTATCAGCCCCAGCATTTT
-	TRBV7-8	TRBJ2-7	-	CASSPGPPFGTGELYF	TGTGCCAGCAGCCCGGGTCCGCCGTTTGGCACCGGGGAGCTGTACTTC
-	TRBV29-1	TRBJ2-1	TRBD2	CSVRLAGEQFF	TGCAGCGTGAGACTAGCGGGGGAGCAGTTCTTC
many	TRBV20-1	TRBJ2-5	-	CSPQRAGVETQYF	TGCAGTCCCCAAAGGGCAGGGGTAGAGACCCAGTACTTC
-	TRBV12-3/TRBV12-4	TRBJ1-5	-	CASRRTGLYQPQHF	TGTGCCAGCCGACGAACAGGGCTGTATCAGCCCCAGCATTTT
many	TRBV7-2	TRBJ2-7	-	CASSFWYEQYF	TGTGCCAGCAGCTTCTGGTACGAGCAGTACTTC
many	TRBV7-9	TRBJ1-1	-	CASSSIRTAMNTEAFF	TGTGCCAGCAGCTCGATTAGGACAGCCATGAACACTGAAGCTTTCTTT
-	TRBV5-8	TRBJ1-5	-	CASKGSGGNQPQHF	TGTGCCAGCAAAGGGAGTGGAGGCAATCAGCCCCAGCATTTT
-	TRBV20-1	TRBJ2-7	-	CSASPLNQFYEQYF	TGCAGTGCTAGTCCCCTCAACCAATTCTACGAGCAGTACTTC
few	TRBV6-5	TRBJ2-7	TRBD2	CASSPRGAGGPFHEQYF	TGTGCCAGCAGTCCACGCGGTGCGGGAGGGCCTTTCCACGAGCAGTACTTC